This T cell receptor beta chain comes out of a study of blood T cell repertoires in COVID-19. Study at large: From the United States, Italy and Spain came samples of acute and convalescent COVID-19. PBMCs, B-cell-depleted T cells, or T cells provided the cDNA or gDNA that made up the material.

Authors' analysis steps: How many nucleated cells were present was estimated from reference gene primer amplification. Some clones are missing from TCRdb's copy, which holds only in-frame ones; the method was immunoSEQ multiplex PCR. V and J calls and clone size come straight from that table; D and trimming were deduced from the DNA. The sample shows about 250,000 clones, 89% of them seen only once. Those enrolled, adults aged roughly 18 to 95 years, came from fewer than 25 US areas. CDR3 length equals 16 residues. Germline V gene data show CDR1 as MNHEY and CDR2 as SVGAGI. Trimming cost V 0 bases and J 3 bases; bases outside gene matches: 6.

The source material was PBMCs or T cells enriched from blood (not recorded which). This sequence originates from a woman in her twenties or thirties with acute COVID-19. V gene TRBV6-5 combines with J gene TRBJ1-1; 8 nucleotides agree with TRBD1. In nucleotides, the CDR3 is TGTGCCAGCAGTTACTCGTCAGGGGGCTTGGACACTGAAGCTTTCTTT. This encodes CASSYSSGGLDTEAFF.